This TCR beta chain was sequenced in a study of human T cells and chemical hapten exposure. CDR3 length equals 16 residues. Trimming pared 0 bases from V and 0 bases from J, leaving 11 bases between. Germline loops: CDR1 PRHDT, CDR2 FYEKMQ (reference sequence). Each CDR3 protein gets one entry after TCRdb re-called the RACE reads with MiXCR. The sample includes about 89,000 distinct CDR3 sequences, 11% of them seen just once. Time point specified: patch test 2, 6 weeks after DPC sensitization. Treatment described: therapeutic diphenylcyclopropenone sensitization with weekly scalp DPC. The chain links TRBV13 to TRBJ1-2; D unclear. The TCR sequence derives from a man aged 35 to 55 with alopecia areata. Some clones in this sample may be carry-over from other donors' samples. This sample comprised whole blood, obtained in connection with sensitization to the hapten diphenylcyclopropenone (DPC). The DNA for the CDR3 is TGTGCCAGCAGCTTAGGTACCCCACCTGCTAACTATGGCTACACCTTC. It translates to CASSLGTPPANYGYTF.